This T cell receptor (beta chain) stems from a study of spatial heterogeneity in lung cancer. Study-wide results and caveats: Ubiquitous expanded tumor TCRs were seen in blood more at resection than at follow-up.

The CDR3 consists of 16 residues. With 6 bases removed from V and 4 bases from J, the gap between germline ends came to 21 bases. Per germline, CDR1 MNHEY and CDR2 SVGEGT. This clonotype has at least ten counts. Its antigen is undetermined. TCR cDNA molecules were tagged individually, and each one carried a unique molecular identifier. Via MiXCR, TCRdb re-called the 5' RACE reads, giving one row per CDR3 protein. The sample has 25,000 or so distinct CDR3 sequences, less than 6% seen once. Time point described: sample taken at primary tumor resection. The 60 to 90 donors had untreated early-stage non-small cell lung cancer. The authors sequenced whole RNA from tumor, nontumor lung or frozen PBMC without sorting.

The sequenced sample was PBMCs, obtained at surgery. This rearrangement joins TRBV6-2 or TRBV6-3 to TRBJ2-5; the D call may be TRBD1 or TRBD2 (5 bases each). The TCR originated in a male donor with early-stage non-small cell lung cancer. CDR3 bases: TGTGCCAGCAGACTAGGGGTGATGTGGCAGGGAGAGACCCAGTACTTC. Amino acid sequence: CASRLGVMWQGETQYF.